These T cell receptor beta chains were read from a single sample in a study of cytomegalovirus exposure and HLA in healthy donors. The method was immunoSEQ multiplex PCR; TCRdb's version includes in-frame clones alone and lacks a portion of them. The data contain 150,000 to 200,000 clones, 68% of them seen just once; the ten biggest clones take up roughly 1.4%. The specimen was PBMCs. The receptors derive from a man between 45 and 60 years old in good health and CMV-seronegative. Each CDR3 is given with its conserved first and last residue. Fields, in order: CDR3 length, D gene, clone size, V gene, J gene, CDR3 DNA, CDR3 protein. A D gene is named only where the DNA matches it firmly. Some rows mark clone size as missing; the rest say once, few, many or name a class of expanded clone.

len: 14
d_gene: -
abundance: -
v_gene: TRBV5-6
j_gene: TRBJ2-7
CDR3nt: TGTGCCAGCAGCTTGAACGAACTCCTCTACGAGCAGTACTTC
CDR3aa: CASSLNELLYEQYF

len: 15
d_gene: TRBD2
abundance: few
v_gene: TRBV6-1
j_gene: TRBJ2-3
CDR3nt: TGTGCCAGCAGTGAAGCACGACTAGCGGGTGGTACGCAGTATTTT
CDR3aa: CASSEARLAGGTQYF

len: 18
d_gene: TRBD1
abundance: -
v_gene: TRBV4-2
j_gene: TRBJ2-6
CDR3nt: TGTGCCAGCAGCCCGGAAGGGACAGTCTATCCTGGGGCCAACGTCCTGACTTTC
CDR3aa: CASSPEGTVYPGANVLTF

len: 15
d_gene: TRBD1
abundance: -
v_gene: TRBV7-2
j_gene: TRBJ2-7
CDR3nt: TGTGCCAGCAGTCCGACAGGGCCATCTTCCTACGAGCAGTACTTC
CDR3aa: CASSPTGPSSYEQYF

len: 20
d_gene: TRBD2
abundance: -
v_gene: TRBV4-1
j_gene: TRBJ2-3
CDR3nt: TGCGCCAGCAGCCAATTGCCGGGACTAGCGGGGGAATTATACACAGATACGCAGTATTTT
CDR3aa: CASSQLPGLAGELYTDTQYF

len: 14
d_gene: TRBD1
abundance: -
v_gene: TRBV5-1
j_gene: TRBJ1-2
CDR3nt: TGCGCCAGCAGCCCGGGACAGGCAATCTATGGCTACACCTTC
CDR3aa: CASSPGQAIYGYTF

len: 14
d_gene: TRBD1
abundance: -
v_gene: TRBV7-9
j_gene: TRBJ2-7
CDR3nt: TGTGCCAGCAGCTTGGGACAGGGAGTCTACGAGCAGTACTTC
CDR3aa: CASSLGQGVYEQYF

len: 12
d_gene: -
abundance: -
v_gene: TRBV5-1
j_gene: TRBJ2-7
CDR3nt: TGCGCCAGCAGCTTTGGGAAGGGAGTGCAGTACTTC
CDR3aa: CASSFGKGVQYF

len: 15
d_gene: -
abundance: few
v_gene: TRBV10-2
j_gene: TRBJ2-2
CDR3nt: TGCGCCAGCAGTGAGTCGTTGAGCTTCCCCGGGGAGCTGTTTTTT
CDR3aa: CASSESLSFPGELFF

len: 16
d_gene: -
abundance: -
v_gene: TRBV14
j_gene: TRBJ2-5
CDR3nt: TGTGCCAGCAGCCAAGATCTCGGGGAAATCGAAGAGACCCAGTACTTC
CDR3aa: CASSQDLGEIEETQYF

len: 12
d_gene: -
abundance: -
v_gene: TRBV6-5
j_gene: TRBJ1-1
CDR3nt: TGTGCCAGCAGTTACCCCGTCACTGAAGCTTTCTTT
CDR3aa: CASSYPVTEAFF

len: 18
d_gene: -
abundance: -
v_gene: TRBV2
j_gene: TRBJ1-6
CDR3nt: TGTGCCAGCAGTAATCCCAGGGTAGGAAGCTCCTATAATTCACCCCTCCACTTT
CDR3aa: CASSNPRVGSSYNSPLHF

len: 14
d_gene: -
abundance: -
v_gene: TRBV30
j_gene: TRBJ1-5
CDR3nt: TGTGCCTGGAGTGGAAAGGGGCCCAATCAGCCCCAGCATTTT
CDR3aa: CAWSGKGPNQPQHF

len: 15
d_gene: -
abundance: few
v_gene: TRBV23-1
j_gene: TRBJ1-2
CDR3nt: TGCGCCAGCAGTCAATCGAACAGAATAAACTATGGCTACACCTTC
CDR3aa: CASSQSNRINYGYTF

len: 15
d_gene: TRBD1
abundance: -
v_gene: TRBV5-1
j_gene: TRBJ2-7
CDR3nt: TGCGCCAGCAGCTTAAGGACAGGAATGACCTACGAGCAGTACTTC
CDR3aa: CASSLRTGMTYEQYF

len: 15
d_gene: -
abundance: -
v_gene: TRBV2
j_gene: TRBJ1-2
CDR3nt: TGTGCCAGCAGTGGTGGGACACCACCGGTCTATGGCTACACCTTC
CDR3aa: CASSGGTPPVYGYTF

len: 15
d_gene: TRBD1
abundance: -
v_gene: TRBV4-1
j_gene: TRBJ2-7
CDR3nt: TGCGCCAGCAGCCAAGGAGACAGGGGTCTCTCCGAGCAGTACTTC
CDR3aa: CASSQGDRGLSEQYF

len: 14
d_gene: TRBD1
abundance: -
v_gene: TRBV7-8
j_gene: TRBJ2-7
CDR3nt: TGTGCCAGCAGCCCCGGACAGGTAGCCTACGAGCAGTACTTC
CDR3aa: CASSPGQVAYEQYF

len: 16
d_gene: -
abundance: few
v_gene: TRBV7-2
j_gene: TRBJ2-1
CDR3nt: TGTGCCAGCAGCTTCATAACGGGGAGCTCCTACAATGAGCAGTTCTTC
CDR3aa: CASSFITGSSYNEQFF

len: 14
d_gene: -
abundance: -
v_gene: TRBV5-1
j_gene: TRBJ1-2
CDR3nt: TGCGCCAGCAGCTTGGACGGAGCTAACTATGGCTACACCTTC
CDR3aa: CASSLDGANYGYTF

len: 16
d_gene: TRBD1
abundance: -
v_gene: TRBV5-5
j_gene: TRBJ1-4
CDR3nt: TGTGCCAGCAGCTTGGGACAGGGGCGAATCGGGGAAAAACTGTTTTTT
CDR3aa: CASSLGQGRIGEKLFF

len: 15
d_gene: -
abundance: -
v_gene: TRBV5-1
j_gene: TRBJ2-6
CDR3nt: TGCGCCAGCAGCTTGGCTTTGTCTGGGGCCAACGTCCTGACTTTC
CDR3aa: CASSLALSGANVLTF

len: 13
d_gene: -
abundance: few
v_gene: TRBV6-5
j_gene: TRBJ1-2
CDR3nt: TGTGCCAGCAGGCAGACAGCTAACTATGGCTACACCTTC
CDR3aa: CASRQTANYGYTF

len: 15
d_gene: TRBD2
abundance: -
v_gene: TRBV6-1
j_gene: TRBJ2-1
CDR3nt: TGTGCCAGCAGGTCGGGGGGGCTAAAAGGAAATGAGCAGTTCTTC
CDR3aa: CASRSGGLKGNEQFF

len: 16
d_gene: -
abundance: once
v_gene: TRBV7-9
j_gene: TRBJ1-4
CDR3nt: TGTGCCAGCCGTTCCCTACTCGACAGTGTAAATGAAAAACTGTTTTTT
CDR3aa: CASRSLLDSVNEKLFF

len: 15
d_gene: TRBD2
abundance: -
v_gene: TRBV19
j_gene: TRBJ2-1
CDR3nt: TGTGCCAGTACCCCCCAGCGGGGGAGTAACAATGAGCAGTTCTTC
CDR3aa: CASTPQRGSNNEQFF

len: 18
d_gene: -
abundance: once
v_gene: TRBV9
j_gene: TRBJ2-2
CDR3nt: TGTGCCAGCAGCGTAGTATCGGGAGGGGGCGCGAACACCGGGGAGCTGTTTTTT
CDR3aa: CASSVVSGGGANTGELFF

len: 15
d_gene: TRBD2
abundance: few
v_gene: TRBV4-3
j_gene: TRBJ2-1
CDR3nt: TGCGCCAGCAGCCAAGACCCGGGACTAGCTTTTGAGCAGTTCTTC
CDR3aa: CASSQDPGLAFEQFF

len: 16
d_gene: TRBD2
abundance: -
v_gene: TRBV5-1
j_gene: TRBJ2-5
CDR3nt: TGCGCCAGCAGCTCCCGTTTTGGGGGGGTTCTAGAGACCCAGTACTTC
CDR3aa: CASSSRFGGVLETQYF

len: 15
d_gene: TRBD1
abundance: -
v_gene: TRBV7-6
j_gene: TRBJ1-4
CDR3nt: TGTGCCAGCAGCTTAGGTGTGACAGGGAGTGAAAAACTGTTTTTT
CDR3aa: CASSLGVTGSEKLFF

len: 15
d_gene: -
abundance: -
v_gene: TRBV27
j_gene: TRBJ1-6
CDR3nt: TGTGCCAGCAGGACCCAGGAGGGAGGCTATTCACCCCTCCACTTT
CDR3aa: CASRTQEGGYSPLHF